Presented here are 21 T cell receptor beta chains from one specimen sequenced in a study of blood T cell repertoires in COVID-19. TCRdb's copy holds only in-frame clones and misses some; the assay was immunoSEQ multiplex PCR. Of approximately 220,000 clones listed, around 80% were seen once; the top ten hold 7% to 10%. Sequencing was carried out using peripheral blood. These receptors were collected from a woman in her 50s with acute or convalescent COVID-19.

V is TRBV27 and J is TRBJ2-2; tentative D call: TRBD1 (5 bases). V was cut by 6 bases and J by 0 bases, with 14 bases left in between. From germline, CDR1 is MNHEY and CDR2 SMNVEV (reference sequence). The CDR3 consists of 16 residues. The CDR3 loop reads CASRNSGSANTGELFF. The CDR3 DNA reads TGTGCCAGCAGAAATTCAGGGTCCGCGAACACCGGGGAGCTGTTTTTT.

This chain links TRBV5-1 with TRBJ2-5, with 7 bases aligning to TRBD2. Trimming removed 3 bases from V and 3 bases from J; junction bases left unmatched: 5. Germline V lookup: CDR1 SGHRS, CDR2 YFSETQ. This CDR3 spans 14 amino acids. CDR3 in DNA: TGCGCCAGCAGCTCCCTCAGCGGGGAAGAGACCCAGTACTTC. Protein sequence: CASSSLSGEETQYF.

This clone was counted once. CDR3 region: CASSLEGTPSYEQYF. The CDR3 DNA follows: TGTGCCAGCAGCCTCGAGGGAACCCCTTCCTACGAGCAGTACTTC. The chain joins TRBV11-2 to TRBJ2-7; D is possibly TRBD2 (5 bases). The CDR3 sequence is 15 residues long. Germline loops: CDR1 SGHAT, CDR2 FQNNGV. The V end was cut by 5 bases, the J end by 1 base, with 15 bases between.

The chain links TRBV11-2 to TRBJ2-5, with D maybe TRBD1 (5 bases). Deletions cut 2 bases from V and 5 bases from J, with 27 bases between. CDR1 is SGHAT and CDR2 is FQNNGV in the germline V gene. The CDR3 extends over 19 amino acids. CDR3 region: CASSLYVAPPGLKRETQYF. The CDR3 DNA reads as TGTGCCAGCAGCTTATACGTAGCCCCCCCAGGGTTAAAAAGGGAGACCCAGTACTTC.

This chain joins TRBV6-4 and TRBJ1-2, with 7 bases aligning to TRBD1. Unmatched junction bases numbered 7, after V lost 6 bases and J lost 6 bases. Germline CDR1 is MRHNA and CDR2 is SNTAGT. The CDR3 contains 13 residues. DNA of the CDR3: TGTGCCAGCAGAGAAGGGGGCAAACATGGCTACACCTTC. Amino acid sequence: CASREGGKHGYTF.

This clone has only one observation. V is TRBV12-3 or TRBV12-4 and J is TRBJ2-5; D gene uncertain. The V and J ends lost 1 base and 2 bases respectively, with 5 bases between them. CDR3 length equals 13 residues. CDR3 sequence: CASSLGYQETQYF. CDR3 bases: TGTGCCAGCAGTTTAGGCTATCAAGAGACCCAGTACTTC.

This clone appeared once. This CDR3 is CASRHPGTGDSPLHF. The CDR3 DNA follows: TGTGCCAGCAGACACCCCGGGACAGGGGATTCACCCCTCCACTTT. V and J are TRBV11-2 and TRBJ1-6; 10 positions match TRBD1. Trimming removed 6 bases from V and 8 bases from J; junction bases left unmatched: 7. CDR3 length equals 15 residues. CDR1 and CDR2 (germline): SGHAT, FQNNGV.

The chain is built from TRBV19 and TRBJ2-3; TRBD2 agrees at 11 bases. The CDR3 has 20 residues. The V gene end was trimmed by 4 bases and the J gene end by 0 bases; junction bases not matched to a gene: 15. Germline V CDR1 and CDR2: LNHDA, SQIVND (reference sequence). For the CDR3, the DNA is TGTGCCAGTAGTACTCACCGTCGTACTAGCGGGAGCCCCAGCACAGATACGCAGTATTTT. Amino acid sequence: CASSTHRRTSGSPSTDTQYF.

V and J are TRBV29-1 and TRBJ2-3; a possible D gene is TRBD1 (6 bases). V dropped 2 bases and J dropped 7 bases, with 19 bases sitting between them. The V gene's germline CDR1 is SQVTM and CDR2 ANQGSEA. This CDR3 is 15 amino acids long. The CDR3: CSVELRTVHINTQYF. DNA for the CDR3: TGCAGCGTTGAACTACGGACAGTCCACATAAATACGCAGTATTTT.

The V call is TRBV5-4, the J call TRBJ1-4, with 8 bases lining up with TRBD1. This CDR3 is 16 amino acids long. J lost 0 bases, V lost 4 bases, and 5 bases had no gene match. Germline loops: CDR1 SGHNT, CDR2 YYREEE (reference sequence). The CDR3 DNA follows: TGTGCCAGCAGCGATGGACAGGGAGCAACTAATGAAAAACTGTTTTTT. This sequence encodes CASSDGQGATNEKLFF.

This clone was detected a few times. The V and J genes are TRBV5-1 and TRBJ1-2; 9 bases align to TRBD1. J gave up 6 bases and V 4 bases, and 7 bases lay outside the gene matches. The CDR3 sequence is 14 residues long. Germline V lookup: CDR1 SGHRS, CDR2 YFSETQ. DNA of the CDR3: TGCGCCAGCAGCCCACAGGGGGCGCAGGATGGCTACACCTTC. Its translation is CASSPQGAQDGYTF.

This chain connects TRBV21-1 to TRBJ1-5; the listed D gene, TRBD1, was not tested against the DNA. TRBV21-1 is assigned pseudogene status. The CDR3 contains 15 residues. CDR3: CASEGRQRQNQPQHF. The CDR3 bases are TGTGCCAGCGAAGGCCGACAGCGACAGAATCAGCCCCAGCATTTT.

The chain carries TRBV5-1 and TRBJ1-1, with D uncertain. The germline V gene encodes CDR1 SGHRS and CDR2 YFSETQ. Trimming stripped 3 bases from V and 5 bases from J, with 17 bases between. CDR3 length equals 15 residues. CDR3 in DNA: TGCGCCAGCAGCTCGGGGAGTCTCCGCGGGACTGAAGCTTTCTTT. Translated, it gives CASSSGSLRGTEAFF.

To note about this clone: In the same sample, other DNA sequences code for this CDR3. CDR3 sequence reads: CASSYSITGNTEAFF. CDR3 DNA: TGTGCCAGCAGTTACTCGATAACAGGGAACACTGAAGCTTTCTTT. The chain has TRBV6-5 and TRBJ1-1; TRBD1 might be the D (5 bases). Between the trimmed V and J ends, which lost 0 bases and 1 base, there was a span of 9 bases. The CDR3 is 15 residues long. Germline V CDR1 and CDR2: MNHEY, SVGAGI.

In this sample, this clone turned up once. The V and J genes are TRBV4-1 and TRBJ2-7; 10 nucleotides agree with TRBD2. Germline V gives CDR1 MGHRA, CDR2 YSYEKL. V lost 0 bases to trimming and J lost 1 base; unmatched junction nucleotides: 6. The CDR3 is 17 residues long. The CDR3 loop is CASSQDQTSGNSYEQYF. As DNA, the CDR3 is TGCGCCAGCAGCCAAGATCAAACTAGCGGGAATTCCTACGAGCAGTACTTC.

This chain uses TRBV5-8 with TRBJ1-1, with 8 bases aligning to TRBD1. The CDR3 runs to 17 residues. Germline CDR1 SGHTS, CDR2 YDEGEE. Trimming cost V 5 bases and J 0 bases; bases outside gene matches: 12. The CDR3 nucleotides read TGTGCCAGCAGTAGACGGACAGGGCAGGCTCTGAACACTGAAGCTTTCTTT. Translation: CASSRRTGQALNTEAFF. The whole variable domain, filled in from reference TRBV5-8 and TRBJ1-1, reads EAGVTQSPTHLIKTRGQQATLRCSPISGHTSVYWYQQALGLGLQFLLWYDEGEERNRGNFPPRFSGRQFPNYSSELNVNALELEDSALYLCASSRRTGQALNTEAFFGQGTRLTVV.

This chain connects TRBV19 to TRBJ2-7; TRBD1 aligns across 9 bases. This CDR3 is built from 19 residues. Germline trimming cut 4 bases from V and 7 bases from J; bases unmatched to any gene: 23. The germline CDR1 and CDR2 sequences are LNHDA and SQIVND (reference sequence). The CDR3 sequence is CASSTQGQGTVGQRREQYF. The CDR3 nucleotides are TGTGCCAGTAGTACCCAGGGACAGGGTACTGTGGGACAGAGACGGGAGCAGTACTTC. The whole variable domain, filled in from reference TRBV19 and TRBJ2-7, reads DGGITQSPKYLFRKEGQNVTLSCEQNLNHDAMYWYRQDPGQGLRLIYYSQIVNDFQKGDIAEGYSVSREKKESFPLTVTSAQKNPTAFYLCASSTQGQGTVGQRREQYFGPGTRLTVT.

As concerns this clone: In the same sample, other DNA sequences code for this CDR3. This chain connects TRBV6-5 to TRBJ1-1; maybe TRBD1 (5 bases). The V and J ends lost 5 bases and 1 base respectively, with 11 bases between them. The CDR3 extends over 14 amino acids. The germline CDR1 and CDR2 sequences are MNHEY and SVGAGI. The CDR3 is CASSPRQGNTEAFF. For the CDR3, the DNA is TGTGCCAGCAGTCCCAGGCAGGGGAACACTGAAGCTTTCTTT.

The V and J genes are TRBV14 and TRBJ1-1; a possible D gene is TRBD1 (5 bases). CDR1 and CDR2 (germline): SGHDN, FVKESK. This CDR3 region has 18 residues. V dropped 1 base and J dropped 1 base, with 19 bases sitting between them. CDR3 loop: CASSQAERRWGGNTEAFF. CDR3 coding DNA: TGTGCCAGCAGCCAAGCCGAACGCCGGTGGGGGGGGAACACTGAAGCTTTCTTT.

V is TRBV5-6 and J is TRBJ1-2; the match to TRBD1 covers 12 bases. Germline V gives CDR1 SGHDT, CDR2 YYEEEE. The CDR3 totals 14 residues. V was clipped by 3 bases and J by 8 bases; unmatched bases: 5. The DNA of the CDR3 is TGTGCCAGCAGCTGGAGTGGGACAGGGGGCGGCTACACCTTC. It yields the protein CASSWSGTGGGYTF.

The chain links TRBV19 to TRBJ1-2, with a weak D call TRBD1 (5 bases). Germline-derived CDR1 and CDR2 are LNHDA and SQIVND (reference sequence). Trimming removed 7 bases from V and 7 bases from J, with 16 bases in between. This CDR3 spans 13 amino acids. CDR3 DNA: TGTGCCAGTACCCCAGGGCAGGCGGTTGGCTACACCTTC. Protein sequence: CASTPGQAVGYTF. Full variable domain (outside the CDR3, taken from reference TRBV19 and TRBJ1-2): DGGITQSPKYLFRKEGQNVTLSCEQNLNHDAMYWYRQDPGQGLRLIYYSQIVNDFQKGDIAEGYSVSREKKESFPLTVTSAQKNPTAFYLCASTPGQAVGYTFGSGTRLTVV.